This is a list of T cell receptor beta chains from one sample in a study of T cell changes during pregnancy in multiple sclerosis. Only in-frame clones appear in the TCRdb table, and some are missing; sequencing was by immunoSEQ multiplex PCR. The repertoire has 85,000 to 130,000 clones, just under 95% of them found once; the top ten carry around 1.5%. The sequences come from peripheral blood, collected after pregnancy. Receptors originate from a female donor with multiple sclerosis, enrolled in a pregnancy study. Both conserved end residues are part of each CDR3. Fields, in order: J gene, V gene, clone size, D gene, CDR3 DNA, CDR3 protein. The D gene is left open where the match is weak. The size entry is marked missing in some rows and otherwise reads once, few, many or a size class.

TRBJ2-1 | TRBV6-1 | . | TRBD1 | TGTGCCAGCAGTGACGACAGGGGGACGTCGGAGCGGGACAGGTCTGAGCAGTTCTTC | CASSDDRGTSERDRSEQFF
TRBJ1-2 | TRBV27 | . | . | TGTGCCAGCAGGCCCCTGGGGGGGAACTATGGCTACACCTTC | CASRPLGGNYGYTF
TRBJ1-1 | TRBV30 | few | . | TGTGCCTGGAGTGCAGGGTTCACTGAAGCTTTCTTT | CAWSAGFTEAFF
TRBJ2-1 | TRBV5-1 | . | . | TGCGCCAGCAGCTTGGCGCAGGACTACAATGAGCAGTTCTTC | CASSLAQDYNEQFF
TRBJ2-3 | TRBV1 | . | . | TGCACCAGCAGCCAAGATAGGGTAGCGGGGGGGGGTACGCAGTATTTT | CTSSQDRVAGGGTQYF
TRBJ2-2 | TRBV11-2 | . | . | TGTGCCAGCAGCTTATTGGGACAGAACACCGGGGAGCTGTTTTTT | CASSLLGQNTGELFF
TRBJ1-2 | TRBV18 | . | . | TGTGCCAGCTCCCCCAACGGGGGCTATGGCTACACCTTC | CASSPNGGYGYTF
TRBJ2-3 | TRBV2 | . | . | TGTGCCAGCAGCTATAACAGGGCTAGCACAGATACGCAGTATTTT | CASSYNRASTDTQYF
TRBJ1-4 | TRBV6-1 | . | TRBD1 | TGTGCCAGCATCCTTCGGACAGGGTCTAATGAAAAACTGTTTTTT | CASILRTGSNEKLFF
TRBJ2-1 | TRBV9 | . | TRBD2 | TGTGCCAGCAGCCTCGATAGCGGGTCCTACAATGAGCAGTTCTTC | CASSLDSGSYNEQFF
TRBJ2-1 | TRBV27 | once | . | TGTGCCAGCAGTTTAGGGGGCCCGTACAATGAGCAGTTCTTC | CASSLGGPYNEQFF
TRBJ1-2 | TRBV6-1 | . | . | TGTGCCAGCAGTGAAGTTGGGGTTCGGCAGCCGACAGGACGAGGCTACACCTTC | CASSEVGVRQPTGRGYTF
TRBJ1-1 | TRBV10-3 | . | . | TGTGCCATCAGTGAGTACGAGGATAACACTGAAGCTTTCTTT | CAISEYEDNTEAFF
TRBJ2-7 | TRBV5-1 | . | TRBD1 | TGCGCCAGCAGCTTGCGGGACAGGGAATACGAGCAGTACTTC | CASSLRDREYEQYF
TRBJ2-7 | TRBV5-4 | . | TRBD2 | TGTGCCAGCAGCACCGGACTAGCGGGAGCCTACGAGCAGTACTTC | CASSTGLAGAYEQYF
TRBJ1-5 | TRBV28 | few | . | TGTGCCAGCAGTTTACCAGATCAGCCCCAGCATTTT | CASSLPDQPQHF
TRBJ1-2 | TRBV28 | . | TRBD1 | TGTGCCAGCAGTTCGGGAGGGACAGGGCCTAACTATGGCTACACCTTC | CASSSGGTGPNYGYTF
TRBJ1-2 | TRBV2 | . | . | TGTGCCAGCAGTGAAAAAGGGGCAATTCAGAGCGGCTACACCTTC | CASSEKGAIQSGYTF
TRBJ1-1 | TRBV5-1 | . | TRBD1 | TGCGCCAGCAGCGTCGCGGGACAGGGGAACACTGAAGCTTTCTTT | CASSVAGQGNTEAFF
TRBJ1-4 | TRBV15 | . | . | TGTGCCACCAGCAGAGACCTGGCAGGGCCTAATGAAAAACTGTTTTTT | CATSRDLAGPNEKLFF
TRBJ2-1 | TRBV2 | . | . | TGTGCCAGCAGTGTACCTGATCAGGGAGGTGGAACTGAGCAGTTCTTC | CASSVPDQGGGTEQFF
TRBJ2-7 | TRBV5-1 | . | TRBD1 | TGCGCCAGCAGCTCTAGACAGGGGGCCTCGGACGAGCAGTACTTC | CASSSRQGASDEQYF
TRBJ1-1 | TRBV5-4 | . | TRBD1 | TGTGCCAGCAGCTTGGCCCGGACAGGGCCCACTGAAGCTTTCTTT | CASSLARTGPTEAFF
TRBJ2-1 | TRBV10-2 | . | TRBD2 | TGCGCCAGCAGTGTGACTAGCGGGAGATTCAATGAGCAGTTCTTC | CASSVTSGRFNEQFF
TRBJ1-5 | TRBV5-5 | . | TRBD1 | TGTGCCAGCAGCGTACAGGGGAGCAATCAGCCCCAGCATTTT | CASSVQGSNQPQHF
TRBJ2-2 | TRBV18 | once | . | TGTGCCAGCTCCCCCTTGGAGGACACCGGGGAGCTGTTTTTT | CASSPLEDTGELFF
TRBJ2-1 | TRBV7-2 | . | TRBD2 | TGTGCCAGCAGCTCAACTAGCGGGGGGTACAATGAGCAGTTCTTC | CASSSTSGGYNEQFF
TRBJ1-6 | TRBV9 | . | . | TGTGCCAGCAGCGTGGGCGTAGCGGGTTCACCCCTCCACTTT | CASSVGVAGSPLHF
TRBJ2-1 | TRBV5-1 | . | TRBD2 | TGCGCCAGCAGCTTGGCTAGCGGGAGATCGGATGAGCAGTTCTTC | CASSLASGRSDEQFF
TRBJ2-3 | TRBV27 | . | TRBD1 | TGTGCCAGCAGTGACCCCGGGACAGGGGAGTATTTT | CASSDPGTGEYF